This T cell receptor (beta chain) was observed in a study of a mutant IDH1 vaccine in newly diagnosed glioma. CDR1 and CDR2 (germline): SGHRS, YFSETQ. This CDR3 is built from 11 residues. V was trimmed by 4 bases and J by 11 bases, leaving 12 bases between them. Time point specified: week 23, last vaccination. Every vaccination contained 300 ug of the mutant IDH1 20-mer peptide and was paired with topical imiquimod. This table comes from immunoSEQ multiplex PCR, and its TCRdb copy is limited to in-frame clones, with some not included. Among 35,000 to 50,000 clones listed, approximately 90% were seen once. A note on this clone: Its cognate antigen is unknown.

The material was PBMCs, obtained from a glioma patient whose treatment included an IDH1 peptide vaccine. This clonotype was obtained from a man aged 50 or older with glioma. The chain combines TRBV5-1 with TRBJ1-2; D ambiguous. Here the CDR3 reads CASSLGRDYTF. CDR3 coding DNA: TGCGCCAGCAGCCTCGGACGGGATTACACCTTC.